This T cell receptor beta chain was observed in a study of CD8+ T cells in alopecia areata. Investigators isolated RNA and reverse transcribed it into cDNA to act as the sequencing template. Clones were read by immunoSEQ multiplex PCR, and TCRdb kept only the in-frame ones, dropping some. Of about 150,000 clones in the sample, 55% to 75% are singletons; the top ten hold more than 0.7%. Per germline, CDR1 PRHDT and CDR2 FYEKMQ (reference sequence). Between the trimmed V and J ends, which lost 5 bases and 3 bases, there was a span of 11 bases. The CDR3 contains 14 residues. Treatment indicated: oral pan-JAK inhibitor, 5-10 mg twice daily.

This TCR came from a human donor with alopecia areata. Material: CD4+ T cells sorted from blood, obtained at week 4, from a patient treated with tofacitinib. The chain joins TRBV13 to TRBJ1-3; possibly TRBD1 for D (6 bases). CDR3 sequence: CASSRQVFGNTIYF. CDR3 nucleotide sequence: TGTGCCAGCAGCAGACAGGTTTTTGGAAACACCATATATTTT.